The present T cell receptor beta chain was sequenced within a study of tumor-infiltrating lymphocytes in primary liver carcinoma. Study-level background: Recorded tumor stage was T1-T3 N0M0, with diameters of roughly 4 to 11 cm.

Reverse transcription of around 0.45 ug total RNA with a constant-region primer produced TCR beta cDNA. Three rounds of nested multiplex PCR with slightly modified ARM-PCR produced TCR beta libraries. TRBV1-TRBV30 forward primers paired with a C-beta reverse primer were used in the first two PCR rounds, which ran approximately 10 cycles each. In TCRdb, the multiplex PCR reads were re-called with MiXCR into one record per CDR3 protein. The profile shows under 200,000 distinct CDR3 sequences, around three fifths of them singletons. Study results and caveats: Lesser overlap characterized tumor-adjacent and tumor-blood pairs relative to tumor region pairs. Tumors had a top-250-clone fraction that was significantly higher than blood (p = 0.039).

This clonotype was seen just once. Its target is unknown. The CDR3 loop spans 20 amino acids. The germline CDR1 and CDR2 sequences are SEHNR and FQNEAQ (reference sequence). They got blood RNA out of unsorted whole blood and also pulled out germline DNA. The TCR sequence derives from a woman aged 55 to 70 with primary liver carcinoma and hepatitis B virus infection. Sequencing input: peripheral blood. The V call is TRBV7-9, the J call TRBJ2-3, with a weak D call TRBD1 (6 bases). The J call may be wrong; the DNA end is better matched by TRBJ1-5. As DNA, the CDR3 is TGTGCCAGCAGTCCCGCGGGACTAGCGGGAGATAGGGGGGCCACAGATACGCAGCATTTT. Residues: CASSPAGLAGDRGATDTQHF.